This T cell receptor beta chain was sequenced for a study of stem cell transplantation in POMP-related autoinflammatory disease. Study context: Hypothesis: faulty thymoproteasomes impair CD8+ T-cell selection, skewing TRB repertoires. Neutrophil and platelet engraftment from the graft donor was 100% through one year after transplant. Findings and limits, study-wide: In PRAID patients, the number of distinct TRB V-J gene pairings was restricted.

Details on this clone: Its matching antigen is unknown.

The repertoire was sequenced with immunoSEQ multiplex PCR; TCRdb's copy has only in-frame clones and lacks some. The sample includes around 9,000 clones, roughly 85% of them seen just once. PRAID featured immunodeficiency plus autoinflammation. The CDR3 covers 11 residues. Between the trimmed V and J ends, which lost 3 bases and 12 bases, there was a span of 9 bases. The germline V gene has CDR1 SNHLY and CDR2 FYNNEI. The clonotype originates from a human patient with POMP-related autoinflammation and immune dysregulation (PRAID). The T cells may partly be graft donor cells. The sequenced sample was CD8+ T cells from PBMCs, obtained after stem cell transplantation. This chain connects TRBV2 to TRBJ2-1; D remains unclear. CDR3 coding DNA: TGTGCCAGCAGTGAGGCGGAATGGCAGTTCTTC. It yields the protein CASSEAEWQFF.